This T cell receptor (beta chain) was found in a study of blood T cell repertoires in COVID-19. At the level of the study: Researchers got acute and convalescent COVID-19 samples from the United States, Italy and Spain. T cells, B-cell-depleted T cells, or PBMCs provided the cDNA or gDNA that served as material.

Germline-derived CDR1 and CDR2 are LGHDT and YNNKEL (reference sequence). This CDR3 has 16 amino acids. V lost 1 base and J 2 bases, leaving 12 bases between the germline ends. Data came from immunoSEQ multiplex PCR; TCRdb stores just in-frame clones and leaves some out. Counted here are about 77,000 clones, 80% occurring once; the ten biggest clones make up around 4.8%. This TCR came from a woman in her sixties or seventies with acute or convalescent COVID-19. Sequences were obtained from peripheral blood. The chain couples TRBV3-1 (or the pseudogene TRBV3-2) to TRBJ1-5; D might be TRBD1 (6 bases). The chain's CDR3 is CASSQVGGLGNQPQHF. CDR3 nucleotide sequence: TGTGCCAGCAGCCAAGTCGGGGGGCTCGGCAATCAGCCCCAGCATTTT.